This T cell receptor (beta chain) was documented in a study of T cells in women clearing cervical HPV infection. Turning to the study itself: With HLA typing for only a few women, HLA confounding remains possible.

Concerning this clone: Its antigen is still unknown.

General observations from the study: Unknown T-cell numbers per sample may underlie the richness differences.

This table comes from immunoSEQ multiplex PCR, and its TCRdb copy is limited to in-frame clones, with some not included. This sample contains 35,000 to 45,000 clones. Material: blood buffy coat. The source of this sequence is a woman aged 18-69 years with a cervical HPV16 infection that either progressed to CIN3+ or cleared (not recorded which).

CDR3 loop: CASSQFWTGEDEQYF. The sequenced CDR3 bases are TGTGCCAGCAGCCAATTTTGGACAGGGGAGGACGAG. The J gene is TRBJ2-7, the V gene TRBV3-1 (or the pseudogene TRBV3-2); 9 bases fit TRBD1. From the germline J gene comes the end of the CDR3, since the read stops 3 residues before it. Trimming removed 2 bases from V and 5 bases from J; junction bases left unmatched: 7. The CDR3 extends over 15 amino acids. Germline CDR1 and CDR2: LGHDT and YNNKEL (reference sequence).